This entry lists 27 T cell receptor beta chains sequenced from one sample in a study of blood T cell repertoires in COVID-19. Assay: immunoSEQ multiplex PCR; the TCRdb copy retains only in-frame clones and omits some. Found here are 200,000 to 250,000 clones, 70% to 90% of them singletons; the top ten hold about 8%. Material for sequencing was peripheral blood. The receptors shown here come from a woman aged 45-59 years with active or convalescent COVID-19.

This chain joins TRBV18 and TRBJ2-5, with D possibly being TRBD1 (6 bases). Germline-derived CDR1 and CDR2 are KGHSH and LQKENI. This CDR3 is 15 amino acids long. The ends were cut back, 0 bases at V and 5 bases at J, with 13 bases in the middle. The CDR3 coding sequence is TGTGCCAGCTCACCACCGGCCAGGGGCTACGAGACCCAGTACTTC. As protein: CASSPPARGYETQYF. The entire variable domain, with the rest obtained from reference TRBV18 and TRBJ2-5, is as follows: NAGVMQNPRHLVRRRGQEARLRCSPMKGHSHVYWYRQLPEEGLKFMVYLQKENIIDESGMPKERFSAEFPKEGPSILRIQQVVRGDSAAYFCASSPPARGYETQYFGPGTRLLVL.

The chain joins TRBV10-2 to TRBJ1-5; D unresolved. The germline CDR1 and CDR2 sequences are WSHSY and SAAADI. V lost 6 bases and J lost 0, with 9 bases in between. The CDR3 has 14 residues. In DNA, the CDR3 is TGCGCCAGCAGGGTCGGAGTTAGCAATCAGCCCCAGCATTTT. It yields the protein CASRVGVSNQPQHF.

The gene calls are TRBV19 and TRBJ2-5, with 11 bases fitting TRBD1. From germline, CDR1 is LNHDA and CDR2 SQIVND (reference sequence). The CDR3 has 16 residues. V was clipped by 7 bases and J by 3 bases; unmatched bases: 10. The CDR3 DNA reads TGTGCCAGTACCCATCAGGGACAGGGGGATGAAGAGACCCAGTACTTC. This codes for CASTHQGQGDEETQYF. The complete variable domain, with remaining parts taken from reference TRBV19 and TRBJ2-5, reads DGGITQSPKYLFRKEGQNVTLSCEQNLNHDAMYWYRQDPGQGLRLIYYSQIVNDFQKGDIAEGYSVSREKKESFPLTVTSAQKNPTAFYLCASTHQGQGDEETQYFGPGTRLLVL.

The J gene is TRBJ2-1, the V gene TRBV5-5, with 11 nucleotides matching TRBD2. V shed 7 bases and J 12 bases; nucleotides not matched to a gene: 15. This CDR3 region has 15 residues. Germline values: CDR1 SGHKS, CDR2 YYEKEE (reference sequence). CDR3 residues: CASGSGTSGGGGQFF. The CDR3 nucleotides are TGTGCCAGCGGTTCCGGGACTAGCGGTGGCGGCGGGCAGTTCTTC.

The chain carries TRBV18 and TRBJ1-1, with D hard to call. The CDR3 sequence is 13 residues long. V lost 5 bases and J lost 4, with 11 bases in between. The germline V gene has CDR1 KGHSH and CDR2 LQKENI. The CDR3 DNA sequence: TGTGCCAGCTCAGGCCTTGAGGGCACTGAAGCTTTCTTT. Translating gives CASSGLEGTEAFF.

The chain uses TRBV6-5 and TRBJ1-5; weak D call: TRBD1 (5 bases). From germline, CDR1 is MNHEY and CDR2 SVGAGI. Deletions cut 6 bases from V and 0 bases from J, with 12 bases between. This CDR3 has 15 amino acids. CDR3 coding DNA: TGTGCCAGCAGGCAGACAGTTAATAGCAATCAGCCCCAGCATTTT. Encoded protein: CASRQTVNSNQPQHF.

The gene calls are TRBV15 and TRBJ1-2; 8 bases are a match to TRBD1. The CDR3 spans 14 residues. Looked up from germline, CDR1 is LNHNV and CDR2 is YYDKDF (reference sequence). Trimming cost V 3 bases and J 5 bases; bases outside gene matches: 5. The CDR3 region is CATSRTGEGYGYTF. Written as DNA, the CDR3 is TGTGCCACCAGCAGGACAGGGGAGGGGTATGGCTACACCTTC.

The chain is built from TRBV3-1 (or the pseudogene TRBV3-2) and TRBJ2-1; the D is unclear. V gave up 4 bases and J gave up 8 bases, with 15 bases separating them. Germline V gene lookup returns CDR1 LGHDT and CDR2 YNNKEL (reference sequence). The CDR3 length is 14 residues. The CDR3: CASSRDAPSDEQFF. In nucleotides, the CDR3 is TGTGCCAGCAGCCGAGATGCACCCTCGGATGAGCAGTTCTTC.

J is TRBJ2-1 and V is TRBV3-1 (or the pseudogene TRBV3-2); no clear D gene. Deletions cut 4 bases from V and 8 bases from J, with 15 bases between. This CDR3 is built from 14 residues. Germline values: CDR1 LGHDT, CDR2 YNNKEL (reference sequence). The CDR3 spells CASSPFPGLDEQFF. CDR3 DNA: TGTGCCAGCAGCCCGTTTCCCGGGTTGGATGAGCAGTTCTTC.

CDR3 in DNA: TGCGCCAGCAGCGTACAGGAAGGTCCCGCTCAAGCTTTCTTT. It yields the protein CASSVQEGPAQAFF. The genes are TRBV5-1 and TRBJ1-1, with D possibly TRBD1 on 5 matching bases. V was pared by 4 bases and J by 9 bases, with 19 bases between. Germline V gene sequence: CDR1 SGHRS, CDR2 YFSETQ. The CDR3 runs 14 residues.

V gene TRBV6-5 combines with J gene TRBJ1-2, with a possible D match to TRBD1 (6 bases). Deletions cut 6 bases from V and 2 bases from J, with 10 bases between. Per the germline V gene, CDR1 is MNHEY and CDR2 is SVGAGI. The CDR3 consists of 13 residues. In DNA form, the CDR3 reads TGTGCCAGCAGGTCCGGACAGAACTATGGCTACACCTTC. Protein: CASRSGQNYGYTF.

The chain links TRBV5-1 to TRBJ2-5; 7 positions match TRBD1. J was trimmed by 4 bases and V by 4 bases; bases with no gene match: 10. CDR1 and CDR2 (germline): SGHRS, YFSETQ. The CDR3 has 15 residues. CDR3 sequence (DNA): TGCGCCAGCAGCGACAGGGTGGGAAGTCCAGAGACCCAGTACTTC. It encodes CASSDRVGSPETQYF.

V and J are TRBV6-5 and TRBJ1-4; 8 bases agree with TRBD1. Losses at the gene ends were 1 base for V and 5 bases for J; bases not matched to a gene: 6. Germline V CDR1 and CDR2: MNHEY, SVGAGI. The CDR3 sequence is 16 residues long. CDR3 DNA: TGTGCCAGCAGTTACTTTACCGGGACAGGAAATGAAAAACTGTTTTTT. It codes for CASSYFTGTGNEKLFF.

V gene TRBV28 combines with J gene TRBJ1-2; TRBD1 is a possible D gene (5 bases). V was pared by 3 bases and J by 0 bases, with 14 bases between. The CDR3 totals 16 residues. The germline gives CDR1 MDHEN, CDR2 SYDVKM. CDR3 amino acids: CASSLPGRNSNYGYTF. The CDR3 bases are TGTGCCAGCAGTTTGCCAGGGCGGAACTCTAACTATGGCTACACCTTC.

This chain joins TRBV28 and TRBJ2-3, with 7 bases identical to TRBD2. The CDR3 sequence is 17 residues long. Germline V lookup: CDR1 MDHEN, CDR2 SYDVKM. With V trimmed by 5 bases and J by 2 bases, 13 bases remained unmatched. The chain's CDR3 is CASSPLGAGPFTDTQYF. As DNA, the CDR3 is TGTGCCAGCAGTCCCTTGGGAGCGGGGCCATTCACAGATACGCAGTATTTT.

This chain connects TRBV19 to TRBJ1-5; 8 bases fit TRBD1. The CDR3 sequence is 16 residues long. Per germline, CDR1 LNHDA and CDR2 SQIVND (reference sequence). With 10 bases clipped from V and 3 bases from J, the junction kept 14 bases outside the gene matches. CDR3 nucleotide sequence: TGTGCCACCAAAGACAGGGGAGATAGGAACAATCAGCCCCAGCATTTT. This codes for CATKDRGDRNNQPQHF. Together with reference TRBV19 and TRBJ1-5, the CDR3 gives the full variable domain: DGGITQSPKYLFRKEGQNVTLSCEQNLNHDAMYWYRQDPGQGLRLIYYSQIVNDFQKGDIAEGYSVSREKKESFPLTVTSAQKNPTAFYLCATKDRGDRNNQPQHFGDGTRLSIL.

The V gene is TRBV2, the J gene TRBJ1-5; 7 nucleotides align to TRBD1. Germline V gene data show CDR1 as SNHLY and CDR2 as FYNNEI. The CDR3 runs 15 residues. V shed 6 bases, J shed 6 bases, and the junction held 11 bases outside the gene matches. CDR3 DNA sequence: TGTGCCAGCAGGCGTTTGCAGGGGGGTAGTCAGCCCCAGCATTTT. Translated: CASRRLQGGSQPQHF.

V and J are TRBV24-1 and TRBJ1-5; possible D gene TRBD1, 6 bases. This CDR3 contains 13 residues. Trimming took off 4 bases at V and 7 bases at J, with 10 bases between the two ends. Germline CDR1 reads KGHDR; CDR2 reads SFDVKD. CDR3 region: CATSEQGRQPQHF. DNA of the CDR3: TGTGCCACCAGTGAACAGGGAAGGCAGCCCCAGCATTTT.

The chain uses TRBV7-9 and TRBJ2-7; D is unresolved. Germline V gene sequence: CDR1 SEHNR, CDR2 FQNEAQ (reference sequence). Trimming stripped 5 bases from V and 3 bases from J, with 11 bases between. The CDR3 loop spans 13 amino acids. The DNA of the CDR3 is TGTGCCAGCAGCGATAGCCTGGTCTACGAGCAGTACTTC. Translation: CASSDSLVYEQYF.

The V gene is TRBV11-2, the J gene TRBJ1-3; tentative D call: TRBD1 (6 bases). V was cut by 6 bases and J by 7 bases, with 13 bases left in between. CDR1 is SGHAT and CDR2 is FQNNGV in the germline V gene. The CDR3 runs 13 residues. The CDR3 sequence is CASSFDRLNTIYF. In nucleotides, the CDR3 is TGTGCCAGCAGTTTTGACAGGCTCAACACCATATATTTT. Drawing the rest from reference TRBV11-2 and TRBJ1-3, the complete variable domain is EAGVAQSPRYKIIEKRQSVAFWCNPISGHATLYWYQQILGQGPKLLIQFQNNGVVDDSQLPKDRFSAERLKGVDSTLKIQPAKLEDSAVYLCASSFDRLNTIYFGEGSWLTVV.

This clone came up once. The V gene is TRBV5-1, the J gene TRBJ1-2, with D maybe TRBD1 (5 bases). Looked up from germline, CDR1 is SGHRS and CDR2 is YFSETQ. The CDR3 is 15 residues long. V lost 0 bases and J lost 6, with 15 bases in between. The CDR3 nucleotides read TGCGCCAGCAGCTTGGGACAGCCCCTAGGACATGGCTACACCTTC. It encodes CASSLGQPLGHGYTF.

CDR3: CASSSTGEGELFF. CDR3 bases: TGCGCCAGCAGCTCCACAGGGGAAGGGGAACTGTTTTTT. This rearrangement joins TRBV5-1 to TRBJ1-4, with TRBD1 matching over 7 bases. The CDR3 totals 13 residues. The V and J ends lost 3 bases and 12 bases, in that order; junction bases with no gene match: 8. The germline gives CDR1 SGHRS, CDR2 YFSETQ.

This chain joins TRBV2 and TRBJ2-3, with D hard to call. This CDR3 spans 14 amino acids. V lost 5 bases, J lost 2 bases, and 11 bases lay in between. Per germline, CDR1 SNHLY and CDR2 FYNNEI. The CDR3 reads CASSSTVNTDTQYF. The CDR3 DNA is TGTGCCAGCAGTTCTACAGTCAACACAGATACGCAGTATTTT.

Comment on this clone: A read error may produce the germline difference seen at one junction end. V and J are TRBV30 and TRBJ2-5, with a tentative D call TRBD2 (5 bases). The CDR3 length is 11 residues. Germline V gives CDR1 GTSNPN, CDR2 SVGIG (reference sequence). CDR3 region: CAWSGDETRYF. For the CDR3, the DNA is TGTGCCTGGAGCGGGGATGAGACCCGGTACTTC.

The rearrangement links TRBV3-1 (or the pseudogene TRBV3-2) to TRBJ2-5; D perhaps matches TRBD2 (5 bases). The germline V gene encodes CDR1 LGHDT and CDR2 YNNKEL (reference sequence). This CDR3 spans 14 amino acids. The germline V and J ends were trimmed by 3 bases and 2 bases, with 10 bases remaining between them. CDR3 DNA sequence: TGTGCCAGCAGCCACCTTAGCGCTCAAGAGACCCAGTACTTC. Translated: CASSHLSAQETQYF.

The rearrangement links TRBV28 to TRBJ2-7; 9 nucleotides match TRBD1. V gave up 10 bases and J gave up 1 base; unmatched junction bases: 5. Germline V gene sequence: CDR1 MDHEN, CDR2 SYDVKM. The CDR3 has 13 amino acids. The CDR3 bases are TGTGCCACCACAGGGGGCTGGTCCTACGAGCAGTACTTC. Its translation: CATTGGWSYEQYF.

The gene calls are TRBV28 and TRBJ1-2; D may be TRBD1 (6 bases). From germline, CDR1 is MDHEN and CDR2 SYDVKM. The CDR3 sequence is 14 residues long. Trimming pared 10 bases from V and 5 bases from J, leaving 20 bases between. DNA for the CDR3: TGTGCCACCAAGTACTCCGGGACACAGTATGGCTACACCTTC. This translates into CATKYSGTQYGYTF.